The 17 T cell receptor beta chains below were found in one sample sequenced in a study of shared clonotypes between healthy human individuals. The method was immunoSEQ multiplex PCR; TCRdb's version includes in-frame clones alone and lacks a portion of them. The data contain about 380,000 clones, 90% to 98% of them singletons. Source material: memory CD8+ T cells sorted from blood. The subset was: CD45RO+ cells pooled with CCR7-negative TemRA cells. The receptors come from a young man in good health.

This clone was recorded once. This chain joins TRBV15 and TRBJ2-5; D unresolved. Trimming removed 0 bases at V and 1 base at J, with 6 bases between. The CDR3 has 14 amino acids. From germline, CDR1 is LNHNV and CDR2 YYDKDF (reference sequence). The CDR3 DNA follows: TGTGCCACCAGCAGAGATCCGGGCCAAGAGACCCAGTACTTC. It specifies CATSRDPGQETQYF.

The chain joins TRBV18 to TRBJ2-1; TRBD2 agrees at 11 bases. CDR1 and CDR2 (germline): KGHSH, LQKENI. V lost 2 bases and J lost 4; bases outside the gene matches: 7. This CDR3 contains 17 residues. The CDR3 region is CASSPGLAGGGYNEQFF. The DNA for the CDR3 is TGTGCCAGCTCACCAGGTCTAGCGGGAGGAGGATACAATGAGCAGTTCTTC.

The V and J genes are TRBV28 and TRBJ2-7, with 10 bases matching TRBD2. CDR1 is MDHEN, CDR2 SYDVKM, per germline. The CDR3 covers 16 residues. Trimming removed 6 bases from V and 4 bases from J; junction bases left unmatched: 12. The CDR3 reads CASRISSLAGQYEQYF. CDR3 in DNA: TGTGCCAGCAGAATCAGCTCACTAGCGGGGCAATACGAGCAGTACTTC.

The chain uses TRBV19 and TRBJ1-4; possible D gene TRBD1, 6 bases. The CDR3 runs 14 residues. V lost 10 bases, J lost 4 bases, and 16 bases lay in between. Germline V gives CDR1 LNHDA, CDR2 SQIVND (reference sequence). The CDR3, as DNA: TGTGCCACTGCCTCGACAGGCCGTAATGAAAAACTGTTTTTT. Translating it yields CATASTGRNEKLFF.

The V gene is TRBV28, the J gene TRBJ2-7; D unresolved. This CDR3 comprises 9 residues. Germline values: CDR1 MDHEN, CDR2 SYDVKM. The CDR3 DNA reads TGTGCTGTGACCAACGAGCAGTACTTC. Amino acid sequence: CAVTNEQYF.

The gene calls are TRBV30 and TRBJ2-7, with D tentatively TRBD1 (5 bases). Trimming cost V 2 bases and J 4 bases, with 9 bases left between them. This CDR3 spans 12 amino acids. Germline CDR1 GTSNPN, CDR2 SVGIG (reference sequence). CDR3 amino acids: CAWSQGRYEQYF. CDR3 in DNA: TGTGCCTGGAGTCAGGGAAGGTACGAGCAGTACTTC.

This clone turned up a few times. The chain combines TRBV23-1 with TRBJ1-5, with 9 bases that match TRBD1. TRBV23-1 is an open reading frame whose function is uncertain. The trim removed 3 bases at V and 2 bases at J, leaving 5 bases unmatched. The length of the CDR3 is 16 residues. CDR3 in DNA: TGCGCCAGCAGTCATCGGACAGGGGTCGGCAATCAGCCCCAGCATTTT. This encodes CASSHRTGVGNQPQHF.

The chain is built from TRBV19 and TRBJ1-5, with TRBD1 identical over 7 bases. Germline V gene sequence: CDR1 LNHDA, CDR2 SQIVND (reference sequence). V dropped 6 bases and J dropped 2; count of bases not matched to a gene: 4. The CDR3 has 14 amino acids. For the CDR3, the DNA is TGTGCCAGTAGGGTCGGACAGGGCAATCAGCCCCAGCATTTT. Its protein product is CASRVGQGNQPQHF.

This chain uses TRBV27 with TRBJ2-5, with 7 bases identical to TRBD1. V dropped 3 bases and J dropped 4; count of bases not matched to a gene: 17. The CDR3 is made up of 18 amino acids. Germline loops: CDR1 MNHEY, CDR2 SMNVEV (reference sequence). The CDR3 is CASSFRSSAKQGPETQYF. The DNA for the CDR3 is TGTGCCAGCAGTTTCCGTTCATCGGCTAAACAGGGGCCAGAGACCCAGTACTTC.

V is TRBV28 and J is TRBJ2-3, with D uncertain. This CDR3 has 15 amino acids. V was pared by 2 bases and J by 2 bases, with 11 bases between. Germline CDR1 MDHEN, CDR2 SYDVKM. CDR3 sequence: CASSLGQILTDTQYF. Written as DNA, the CDR3 is TGTGCCAGCAGTTTAGGCCAGATCCTCACAGATACGCAGTATTTT.

V gene TRBV25-1 combines with J gene TRBJ1-3; D call uncertain. The CDR3 length is 12 residues. CDR1 MGHDK and CDR2 SYGVNS come from the germline V gene. V gave up 4 bases and J gave up 4 bases, with 5 bases separating them. The CDR3 here is CASSGSGNTIYF. The CDR3 DNA sequence: TGTGCCAGCAGTGGGTCAGGAAACACCATATATTTT.

This clone came up once. The chain links TRBV7-1 to TRBJ1-1; the match to TRBD1 covers 9 bases. TRBV7-1 is an ORF, and what it does is uncertain. This CDR3 spans 15 amino acids. The junction had 4 bases not matched to a gene; V was cut back by 4 bases and J by 1 base. Here the CDR3 DNA reads TGTGCCAGCAGCTTGGACAGGGGTCCGAACACTGAAGCTTTCTTT. Protein sequence: CASSLDRGPNTEAFF.

The chain couples TRBV28 to TRBJ2-5; D is uncertain. The V gene lost 6 bases and the J gene lost 1 base, with 12 bases spanning the gap. Germline V lookup: CDR1 MDHEN, CDR2 SYDVKM. This CDR3 has 14 amino acids. DNA for the CDR3: TGTGCCAGCAGGCTCTCTAGGGCCCAAGAGACCCAGTACTTC. It encodes CASRLSRAQETQYF. Full variable domain (rest looked up from reference TRBV28 and TRBJ2-5): DVKVTQSSRYLVKRTGEKVFLECVQDMDHENMFWYRQDPGLGLRLIYFSYDVKMKEKGDIPEGYSVSREKKERFSLILESASTNQTSMYLCASRLSRAQETQYFGPGTRLLVL.

The gene calls are TRBV7-9 and TRBJ2-7, with a tentative D call TRBD2 (6 bases). Germline loops: CDR1 SEHNR, CDR2 FQNEAQ (reference sequence). With 3 bases removed from V and 2 bases from J, the gap between germline ends came to 8 bases. The CDR3 length is 13 residues. CDR3 nucleotide sequence: TGTGCCAGCAGCTTCGGGAGAACCTACGAGCAGTACTTC. Encoded protein: CASSFGRTYEQYF. Looking up the rest from reference TRBV7-9 and TRBJ2-7 gives the full variable domain: DTGVSQNPRHKITKRGQNVTFRCDPISEHNRLYWYRQTLGQGPEFLTYFQNEAQLEKSRLLSDRFSAERPKGSFSTLEIQRTEQGDSAMYLCASSFGRTYEQYFGPGTRLTVT.

The chain links TRBV20-1 to TRBJ1-1, with D maybe TRBD1 (6 bases). This CDR3 region has 11 residues. Germline values: CDR1 DFQATT, CDR2 SNEGSKA (reference sequence). V dropped 6 bases and J dropped 7 bases, with 12 bases sitting between them. This chain's CDR3 is CSAEQGIEAFF. The CDR3 DNA reads as TGCAGTGCGGAACAGGGAATTGAAGCTTTCTTT.

About this clone itself: The same CDR3 arises from other DNA sequences in this sample as well. The rearrangement links TRBV30 to TRBJ2-3, with D unclear. This CDR3 is 12 amino acids long. The V end was cut by 0 bases, the J end by 4 bases, with 5 bases between. The germline V gene encodes CDR1 GTSNPN and CDR2 SVGIG (reference sequence). In DNA, the CDR3 is TGTGCCTGGAGTGTAGGCGCAGATACGCAGTATTTT. It is translated as CAWSVGADTQYF.

J is TRBJ2-5 and V is TRBV11-2, with 9 bases that match TRBD2. There are 15 residues in the CDR3. The V gene end was trimmed by 5 bases and the J gene end by 3 bases; junction bases not matched to a gene: 7. Germline-derived CDR1 and CDR2 are SGHAT and FQNNGV. The CDR3 loop reads CASSKTRLAEETQYF. In DNA form, the CDR3 reads TGTGCCAGCAGCAAAACACGACTAGCGGAAGAGACCCAGTACTTC.